This entry concerns a single T cell receptor (beta chain). These data come from a study of T cell clones after liver transplantation. Across the study: At least one year of complete immunosuppression withdrawal without enzymes over twice normal defined tolerance.

Profiling relied on immunoSEQ multiplex PCR, and the TCRdb table lists in-frame clones only, not all of them. This sample has some 80,000 clones; 70% to 85% occur once, and the top ten carry under 0.6%. The clonotype comes from a human patient who received a liver transplant. The graft donor may have given rise to some T cells. This material consisted of CD4+ T cells from blood, taken 45 to 46 months after liver transplant.

The CDR3 loop reads CASSLDQVRREQFF. DNA of the CDR3: TGTGCCAGCAGCTTAGATCAGGTCCGCCGGGAGCAGTTCTTC. V is TRBV11-3 and J is TRBJ2-1; no clear D. This CDR3 is built from 14 residues. Germline assignment: CDR1 SGHNT and CDR2 YENEEA. The ends were cut back, 0 bases at V and 10 bases at J, with 13 bases in the middle. Together with reference TRBV11-3 and TRBJ2-1, the CDR3 gives the full variable domain: EAGVVQSPRYKIIEKKQPVAFWCNPISGHNTLYWYLQNLGQGPELLIRYENEEAVDDSQLPKDRFSAERLKGVDSTLKIQPAELGDSAVYLCASSLDQVRREQFFGPGTRLTVL.